This T cell receptor beta chain was sequenced for a study of blood T cell repertoires in COVID-19. Study in general: Samples came from the United States, Italy and Spain, spanning acute and convalescent COVID-19.

Method: immunoSEQ multiplex PCR; TCRdb's copy keeps in-frame clones and lacks some. Among 150,000 to 200,000 clones listed, about 79% were seen once. V was pared by 1 base and J by 1 base, with 11 bases between. The length of the CDR3 is 16 residues. Germline V gene data show CDR1 as SGHTA and CDR2 as FQGNSA. Of note for this clone: Additional DNA sequences in this sample encode the identical CDR3.

Allocation to cohorts depended on clinical history reported by the participants. Two negative PCRs, clearance, or symptom resolution were required of recovered Cohort 3 donors. The receptor comes from a man aged 50 to 60 who had recovered from COVID-19. Sequencing input: PBMCs or T cells enriched from blood (not recorded which). The chain couples TRBV7-2 to TRBJ2-1; tentatively, D is TRBD1 (6 bases). CDR3 amino acids: CASSLEGGVSYNEQFF. For the CDR3, the DNA is TGTGCCAGCAGCTTAGAAGGGGGAGTGTCCTACAATGAGCAGTTCTTC.